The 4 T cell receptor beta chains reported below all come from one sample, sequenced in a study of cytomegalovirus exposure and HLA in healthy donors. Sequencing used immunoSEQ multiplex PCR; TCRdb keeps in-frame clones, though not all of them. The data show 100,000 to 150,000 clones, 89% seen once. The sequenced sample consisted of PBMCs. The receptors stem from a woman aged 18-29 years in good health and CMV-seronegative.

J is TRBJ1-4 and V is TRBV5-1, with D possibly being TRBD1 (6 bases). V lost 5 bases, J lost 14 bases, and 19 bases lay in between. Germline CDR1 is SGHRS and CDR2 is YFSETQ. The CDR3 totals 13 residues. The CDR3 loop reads CASRPVLQGLLFF. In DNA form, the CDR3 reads TGCGCCAGCAGACCCGTTTTACAGGGCCTCCTGTTTTTT.

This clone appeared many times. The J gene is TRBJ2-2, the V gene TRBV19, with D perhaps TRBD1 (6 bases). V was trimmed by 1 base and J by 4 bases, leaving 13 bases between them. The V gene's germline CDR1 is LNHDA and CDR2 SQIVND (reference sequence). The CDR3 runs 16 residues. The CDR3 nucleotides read TGTGCCAGTAGTATAGTCCCAGGGGAAGGCACCGGGGAGCTGTTTTTT. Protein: CASSIVPGEGTGELFF.

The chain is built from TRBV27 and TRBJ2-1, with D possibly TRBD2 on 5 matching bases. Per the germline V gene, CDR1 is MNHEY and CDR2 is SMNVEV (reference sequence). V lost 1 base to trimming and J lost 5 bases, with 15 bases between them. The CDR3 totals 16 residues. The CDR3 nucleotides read TGTGCCAGCAGTTTATTGCGAGGGCGGCTGGACAATGAGCAGTTCTTC. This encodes CASSLLRGRLDNEQFF.

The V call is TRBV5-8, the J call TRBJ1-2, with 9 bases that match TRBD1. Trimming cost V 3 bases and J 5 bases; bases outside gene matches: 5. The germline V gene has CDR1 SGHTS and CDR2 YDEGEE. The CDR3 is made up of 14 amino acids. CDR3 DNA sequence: TGTGCCAGCAGCTGGGAGGGACAGGGTTATGGCTACACCTTC. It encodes CASSWEGQGYGYTF.